This TCR beta chain was recovered during a study of vaccination and CD4 T cells after COVID-19. Study-level information: Six males and four females constituted the convalescent cohort, two of whom were Hispanic. Cultures acting as controls obtained a CEFX pool, an HIV-1 Nef pool, or no peptide. There were two doses of either BNT162b2 or mRNA-1273 vaccine given to participants.

Treatment: roughly ten-day PBMC culture with coronavirus spike peptide pools or control peptides (ViraFEST assay). According to the study, CD4+ T cells from the unexposed donor were gathered ahead of the COVID-19 pandemic (2011-2018). Note on this clonotype: Its antigen remains unknown.

CDR3 size: 14 residues. The J segment lost 7 bases and the V segment lost 3 bases, leaving 7 bases of the junction unmatched. Germline CDR1 DFQATT, CDR2 SNEGSKA (reference sequence). Sequence data for DNA of cultured CD4+ T cells were generated by the Oncomine TCR Beta short-read assay. Someone extracted genomic DNA from cultured CD4+ T cells. One entry per CDR3 protein results from TCRdb running MiXCR on the PCR reads. The sample records roughly 11,000 distinct CDR3 sequences, 30% to 45% being singletons. Material: CD4+ T cells from blood, cultured in vitro. This chain uses TRBV20-1 with TRBJ2-1; 9 positions match TRBD1. This sequence was found in a human donor in good health. CDR3 sequence reads: CSASFPGQGNEQFF. The DNA of the CDR3 is TGCAGTGCTAGTTTCCCGGGACAGGGAAATGAGCAGTTCTTC.